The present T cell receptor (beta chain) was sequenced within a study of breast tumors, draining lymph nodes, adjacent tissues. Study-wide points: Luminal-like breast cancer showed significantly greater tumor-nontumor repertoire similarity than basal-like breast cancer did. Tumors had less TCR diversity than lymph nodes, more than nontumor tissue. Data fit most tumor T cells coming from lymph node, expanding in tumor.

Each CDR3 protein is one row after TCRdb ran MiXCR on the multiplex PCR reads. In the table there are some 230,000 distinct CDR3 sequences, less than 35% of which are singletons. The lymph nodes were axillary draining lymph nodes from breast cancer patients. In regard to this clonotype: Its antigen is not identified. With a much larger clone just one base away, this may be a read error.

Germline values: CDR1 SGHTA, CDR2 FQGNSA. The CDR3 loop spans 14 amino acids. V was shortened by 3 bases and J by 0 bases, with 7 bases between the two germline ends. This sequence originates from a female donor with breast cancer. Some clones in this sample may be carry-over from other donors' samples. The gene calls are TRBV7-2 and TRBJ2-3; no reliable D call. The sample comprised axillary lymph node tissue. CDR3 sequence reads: CASSFVESTDTQYF. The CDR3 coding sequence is TGTGCCAGCAGCTTCGTAGAAAGCACAGATACGCAGTATTTT.